The T cell receptor beta chain under discussion was sequenced for a study of blood T cells in healthy people across ages. A second 7 to 11 cycle PCR used barcoded and J-beta primers. TCRdb called the 5' RACE reads again in MiXCR, with one record for every CDR3 protein. The sample gives some 780,000 distinct CDR3 sequences, roughly 50% of which show up once; around 25% is in the top ten. This clonotype originated in a man aged 35 to 55 in good health. Sample: blood.

DNA for the CDR3: TGCAGCGTTGAAGCAGGGGGGATGAGGGATACGCAGTATTTT. The encoded protein is CSVEAGGMRDTQYF. The rearrangement uses TRBV29-1 and TRBJ2-3, with D possibly being TRBD1 (7 bases). The CDR3 length is 14 residues. Trimming removed 1 base from V and 6 bases from J, with 14 bases in between. Germline V lookup: CDR1 SQVTM, CDR2 ANQGSEA.